This T cell receptor (beta chain) appears in the sequencing data of a study of identifying expanded T cells in peripheral blood. No infections or other immune events were documented during collection. Generated by immunoSEQ multiplex PCR, the TCRdb table keeps only in-frame clones and is missing some. The top ten hold 15% to 20% of the sample, which has about 100,000 clones, 85% to 90% seen once. Study-wide findings and caveats: Clone count variance between approximately two-week samples rose with total template count.

Looked up from germline, CDR1 is MDHEN and CDR2 is SYDVKM. This CDR3 is built from 16 residues. V lost 2 bases and J 5 bases, leaving 16 bases between the germline ends. Details on this clone: Its specificity is unknown.

The sample consisted of blood. The chain uses TRBV28 and TRBJ2-1; a possible D gene is TRBD2 (7 bases). This receptor was taken from a person aged 18 to 75 in good health. CDR3 in amino acids: CASSLIPVGGHNEQFF. The CDR3 DNA sequence: TGTGCCAGCAGTTTAATTCCGGTCGGGGGGCACAATGAGCAGTTCTTC. Together with reference TRBV28 and TRBJ2-1, the CDR3 gives the full variable domain: DVKVTQSSRYLVKRTGEKVFLECVQDMDHENMFWYRQDPGLGLRLIYFSYDVKMKEKGDIPEGYSVSREKKERFSLILESASTNQTSMYLCASSLIPVGGHNEQFFGPGTRLTVL.